This entry lists 27 T cell receptor beta chains sequenced from one sample in a study of cytomegalovirus exposure and HLA in healthy donors. Sequenced by immunoSEQ multiplex PCR; TCRdb stores in-frame clones only, minus some. The sample includes 150,000 or so clones, 80% to 90% of them seen just once. The sequencing input was PBMCs. These receptors all come from a man between 18 and 35 years old in good health and CMV-seropositive.

The chain uses TRBV18 and TRBJ2-7, with D tentatively TRBD2 (5 bases). The V and J ends lost 1 base and 0 bases respectively, with 13 bases between them. Germline loops: CDR1 KGHSH, CDR2 LQKENI. This CDR3 contains 16 residues. In DNA, the CDR3 is TGTGCCAGCTCACCACTCCCCAGCGGAACCTCCTACGAGCAGTACTTC. Amino acids: CASSPLPSGTSYEQYF.

The chain employs TRBV18 and TRBJ2-1; no clear D. Germline V gene lookup returns CDR1 KGHSH and CDR2 LQKENI. V shed 0 bases and J shed 7 bases, with 7 bases lying between them. This CDR3 contains 13 residues. For the CDR3, the DNA is TGTGCCAGCTCACCACCGGGCGAGAATGAGCAGTTCTTC. Protein sequence: CASSPPGENEQFF.

The chain recombines TRBV18 with TRBJ2-7, with 9 bases identical to TRBD1. This CDR3 contains 15 residues. J gave up 7 bases and V 4 bases, and 11 bases lay outside the gene matches. Per germline, CDR1 KGHSH and CDR2 LQKENI. The CDR3 DNA is TGTGCCAGCTCACGACCGGGACAGGGATCGTTGGAGCAGTACTTC. Encoded protein: CASSRPGQGSLEQYF. Variable domain in full (rest from reference TRBV18 and TRBJ2-7): NAGVMQNPRHLVRRRGQEARLRCSPMKGHSHVYWYRQLPEEGLKFMVYLQKENIIDESGMPKERFSAEFPKEGPSILRIQQVVRGDSAAYFCASSRPGQGSLEQYFGPGTRLTVT.

The chain has TRBV7-9 and TRBJ2-1; 9 nucleotides align to TRBD2. J was trimmed by 9 bases and V by 7 bases; bases with no gene match: 10. Germline V gene data show CDR1 as SEHNR and CDR2 as FQNEAQ (reference sequence). The CDR3 is 14 amino acids. The CDR3 nucleotides are TGTGCCAGCAAAGCGGGAGGCGAGGGTGGTGAGCAGTTCTTC. Protein sequence: CASKAGGEGGEQFF.

The J gene is TRBJ2-1, the V gene TRBV4-1; 10 nucleotides agree with TRBD2. V lost 6 bases to trimming and J lost 3 bases; unmatched junction nucleotides: 20. The germline V gene has CDR1 MGHRA and CDR2 YSYEKL. This CDR3 spans 20 amino acids. The CDR3 nucleotides read TGCGCCAGCAGGAAACTGGGAGCGGGAGGGGCTCTCCAGGGCTACAATGAGCAGTTCTTC. This gives the protein CASRKLGAGGALQGYNEQFF.

V is TRBV5-1 and J is TRBJ1-3, with D hard to call. The CDR3 contains 14 residues. Germline lookup yields CDR1 SGHRS and CDR2 YFSETQ. Deletions cut 4 bases from V and 2 bases from J, with 10 bases between. In DNA form, the CDR3 reads TGCGCCAGCAGCCCGGTTGAGGCTGGAAACACCATATATTTT. This translates into CASSPVEAGNTIYF.

The chain employs TRBV7-2 and TRBJ2-3; perhaps TRBD2 as D (5 bases). Trimming took off 5 bases at V and 4 bases at J, with 10 bases between the two ends. The CDR3 length is 13 residues. Germline CDR1 SGHTA, CDR2 FQGNSA. The CDR3 coding sequence is TGTGCCAGCAGCCGTACTAGGGCAGATACGCAGTATTTT. As protein: CASSRTRADTQYF.

CDR3 DNA: TGTGCCACCCAGGGAATTTCTAACTATGGCTACACCTTC. This encodes CATQGISNYGYTF. The genes are TRBV19 and TRBJ1-2, with D possibly TRBD1 on 5 matching bases. Germline V CDR1 and CDR2: LNHDA, SQIVND (reference sequence). V lost 10 bases and J 0 bases, leaving 12 bases between the germline ends. The CDR3 contains 13 residues. Complete variable domain (other parts from reference TRBV19 and TRBJ1-2): DGGITQSPKYLFRKEGQNVTLSCEQNLNHDAMYWYRQDPGQGLRLIYYSQIVNDFQKGDIAEGYSVSREKKESFPLTVTSAQKNPTAFYLCATQGISNYGYTFGSGTRLTVV.

The rearrangement links TRBV5-1 to TRBJ2-3; 8 nucleotides line up with TRBD2. The germline V gene has CDR1 SGHRS and CDR2 YFSETQ. The CDR3 is 16 residues long. V trimming: 2 bases; J trimming: 3 bases; junction bases outside the gene matches: 8. The CDR3 coding sequence is TGCGCCAGCAGCTTAACTCCAGCGGGAGTTACAGATACGCAGTATTTT. Protein: CASSLTPAGVTDTQYF.

The chain carries TRBV15 and TRBJ2-5; D is possibly TRBD1 (6 bases). The CDR3 is 15 amino acids. The germline gives CDR1 LNHNV, CDR2 YYDKDF (reference sequence). Trimming shortened V by 0 bases and J by 6 bases, and 14 bases separated the two germline ends. CDR3 in DNA: TGTGCCACCAGCAGAGATCAGGGACAAGAGAAGACCCAGTACTTC. It encodes CATSRDQGQEKTQYF.

This clone has only one observation. The rearrangement joins TRBV23-1 to TRBJ2-2, with unresolved D. TRBV23-1 is sorted into the ORF group, with uncertain function. This CDR3 spans 17 amino acids. V was shortened by 1 base and J by 6 bases, with 18 bases between the two germline ends. CDR3 sequence reads: CASSQYHRKRVAGELFF. For the CDR3, the DNA is TGCGCCAGCAGTCAATATCATAGAAAAAGAGTGGCCGGGGAGCTGTTTTTT.

CDR3 nucleotides: TGCGCCAGCAGCCAACAGGGGTTTGCAGATACGCAGTATTTT. This encodes CASSQQGFADTQYF. The gene calls are TRBV4-1 and TRBJ2-3, with a weak D call TRBD1 (6 bases). V dropped 2 bases and J dropped 4 bases, with 10 bases sitting between them. Germline CDR1 is MGHRA and CDR2 is YSYEKL. The CDR3 is 14 amino acids.

This clone appeared once. The gene calls are TRBV5-6 and TRBJ2-7; D possibly corresponds to TRBD2 (5 bases). The germline V gene encodes CDR1 SGHDT and CDR2 YYEEEE. The length of the CDR3 is 13 residues. V lost 5 bases and J 0 bases, leaving 9 bases between the germline ends. The DNA of the CDR3 is TGTGCCAGCAGGTCCGAGGGCTCCTACGAGCAGTACTTC. Translation gives CASRSEGSYEQYF.

The rearrangement uses TRBV15 and TRBJ1-5; possible D gene TRBD1, 5 bases. Trimming shortened V by 9 bases and J by 1 base, and 16 bases separated the two germline ends. Germline lookup yields CDR1 LNHNV and CDR2 YYDKDF (reference sequence). The CDR3 extends over 15 amino acids. CDR3 DNA sequence: TGTGCCACAGAGAACGGGGGTTACAGCAATCAGCCCCAGCATTTT. This codes for CATENGGYSNQPQHF.

This clone was seen more than once but under ten times. The chain combines TRBV5-1 with TRBJ2-1; tentative D call: TRBD1 (5 bases). The CDR3 extends over 16 amino acids. Deletions cut 2 bases from V and 5 bases from J, with 17 bases between. Germline CDR1 and CDR2: SGHRS and YFSETQ. The CDR3 here is CASSLRQPSVDNEQFF. CDR3 DNA sequence: TGCGCCAGCAGCTTAAGACAGCCATCCGTTGACAATGAGCAGTTCTTC.

This clone was picked up a small number of times. This chain joins TRBV6-5 and TRBJ1-2; tentative D call: TRBD1 (5 bases). Germline V gene lookup returns CDR1 MNHEY and CDR2 SVGAGI. CDR3 size: 15 residues. Trimming took off 7 bases at V and 4 bases at J, with 19 bases between the two ends. DNA for the CDR3: TGTGCCAGCACCGAGGCCGGGGGACCCCTCTATGGCTACACCTTC. Translation: CASTEAGGPLYGYTF.

In its sample, this clone was seen a few times. The CDR3: CASRTDSSGANVLTF. In DNA, the CDR3 is TGTGCCAGTCGGACGGACAGCTCTGGGGCCAACGTCCTGACTTTC. The rearrangement joins TRBV19 to TRBJ2-6, with TRBD1 as a possible D gene (6 bases). V gave up 8 bases and J gave up 0 bases, with 11 bases separating them. CDR1 and CDR2 from the germline V gene are LNHDA and SQIVND (reference sequence). The CDR3 length is 15 residues. Full variable domain (rest looked up from reference TRBV19 and TRBJ2-6): DGGITQSPKYLFRKEGQNVTLSCEQNLNHDAMYWYRQDPGQGLRLIYYSQIVNDFQKGDIAEGYSVSREKKESFPLTVTSAQKNPTAFYLCASRTDSSGANVLTFGAGSRLTVL.

J is TRBJ1-2 and V is TRBV2; a possible D gene is TRBD1 (5 bases). The germline CDR1 and CDR2 sequences are SNHLY and FYNNEI. The V gene lost 4 bases and the J gene lost 0 bases, with 9 bases spanning the gap. The CDR3 runs 14 residues. CDR3 nucleotide sequence: TGTGCCAGCAGTGGGGACTCGACTAACTATGGCTACACCTTC. This gives the protein CASSGDSTNYGYTF.

This clone appeared a single time. This chain connects TRBV7-9 to TRBJ1-2; D is uncertain. CDR3 size: 13 residues. Trimming left V 5 bases short and J 5 bases short, with 12 bases between. Germline loops: CDR1 SEHNR, CDR2 FQNEAQ (reference sequence). The CDR3 sequence is CASSPALDYGYTF. CDR3 nucleotides: TGTGCCAGCAGCCCCGCACTTGATTATGGCTACACCTTC.

The CDR3 nucleotides are TGTGCCAGCAGCCAGTCGATCAGCGGGAGGGATTACACCTACGAGCAGTACTTC. It codes for CASSQSISGRDYTYEQYF. The chain recombines TRBV4-2 with TRBJ2-7; 10 nucleotides match TRBD2. The CDR3 loop spans 18 amino acids. The J segment lost 2 bases and the V segment lost 3 bases, leaving 13 bases of the junction unmatched. CDR1 and CDR2 (germline): LGHNA, YNFKEQ.

This clone has only one observation. This chain uses TRBV4-1 with TRBJ2-7; D unresolved. The ends were cut back, 1 base at V and 7 bases at J, with 17 bases in the middle. CDR1 and CDR2 from the germline V gene are MGHRA and YSYEKL. The CDR3 sequence is 15 residues long. The CDR3 nucleotides read TGCGCCAGCAGCCAAGGATTAGAGTGGGCGCCGGAGCAGTACTTC. Amino acids: CASSQGLEWAPEQYF.

The genes are TRBV5-6 and TRBJ2-7; a weak D match, TRBD2 (6 bases). Trimming stripped 5 bases from V and 3 bases from J, with 9 bases between. Per germline, CDR1 SGHDT and CDR2 YYEEEE. The CDR3 is made up of 12 amino acids. The CDR3 region has the DNA TGTGCCAGCAGGGGGAGGAACTACGAGCAGTACTTC. Translation: CASRGRNYEQYF.

The V and J genes are TRBV7-2 and TRBJ2-7; 9 nucleotides agree with TRBD1. Germline V gene sequence: CDR1 SGHTA, CDR2 FQGNSA. V was clipped by 2 bases and J by 3 bases; unmatched bases: 2. The CDR3 has 14 amino acids. The CDR3 loop is CASSLWGQGYEQYF. CDR3 coding DNA: TGTGCCAGCAGCTTATGGGGACAGGGCTACGAGCAGTACTTC.

V usage is TRBV6-5 and J usage is TRBJ2-4; a weak D match, TRBD1 (6 bases). Trimming took 6 bases from V and 6 from J, leaving 12 bases between them. There are 13 residues in the CDR3. In germline, CDR1 is MNHEY, CDR2 SVGAGI. This CDR3 is CASRGGAGNIQYF. The CDR3 DNA is TGTGCCAGCAGAGGGGGAGCTGGAAACATTCAGTACTTC.

V is TRBV27 and J is TRBJ2-1, with TRBD2 matching over 12 bases. Germline CDR1 and CDR2: MNHEY and SMNVEV (reference sequence). This CDR3 spans 16 amino acids. V shed 6 bases, J shed 4 bases, and the junction held 7 bases outside the gene matches. The CDR3 bases are TGTGCCAGCAGGACTAGCGGGAGACCAATATACAATGAGCAGTTCTTC. Translating it yields CASRTSGRPIYNEQFF.

This clone is a singleton in its sample. The chain has TRBV2 and TRBJ1-1; D is ambiguous. CDR3 length: 12 amino acids. V was clipped by 10 bases and J by 10 bases, with 19 bases between them. Germline CDR1 SNHLY, CDR2 FYNNEI. Written as DNA, the CDR3 is TGTGCCACCCCTATCGGAGGAGGTCGAGCTTTCTTT. Translation: CATPIGGGRAFF. The full variable domain, its missing parts supplied by reference TRBV2 and TRBJ1-1, is EPEVTQTPSHQVTQMGQEVILRCVPISNHLYFYWYRQILGQKVEFLVSFYNNEISEKSEIFDDQFSVERPDGSNFTLKIRSTKLEDSAMYFCATPIGGGRAFFGQGTRLTVV.

The rearrangement joins TRBV5-1 to TRBJ2-7; unclear D gene. Germline V lookup: CDR1 SGHRS, CDR2 YFSETQ. The CDR3 contains 15 residues. V gave up 1 base and J gave up 0 bases, with 11 bases separating them. The CDR3 nucleotides are TGCGCCAGCAGCTTGAGTGGCGCTAGCTCCTACGAGCAGTACTTC. Protein: CASSLSGASSYEQYF.